This TCR beta chain was retrieved from a study of early T cells in non-severe SARS-CoV-2 infection. At the level of the study: Chains were not paired, and sequencing was done on bulk RNA from unsorted whole blood. General study results and limits: Reliance on VDJdb matching favored anti-spike CD8 responses; private and CD4 specificities were missed.

Attached unique molecular identifiers marked individual cDNA molecules. One entry per CDR3 protein results from TCRdb running MiXCR on the 5' RACE reads. This table holds roughly 60,000 distinct CDR3 sequences, around 5.6% found once. In its sample, this clonotype was seen a few times. Its antigen is currently unknown. This CDR3 spans 14 amino acids. Germline V gene lookup returns CDR1 SQVTM and CDR2 ANQGSEA. V was shortened by 4 bases and J by 1 base, with 12 bases between the two germline ends. The sequenced sample was whole blood. This receptor was taken from an adult who was a healthcare worker with PCR-confirmed SARS-CoV-2 infection or an uninfected control (not recorded which). This sequence joins TRBV29-1 and TRBJ2-3; the D gene is possibly TRBD2 (7 bases). This CDR3 reads CSVGWGGGTDTQYF. As DNA, the CDR3 is TGCAGCGTTGGGTGGGGGGGCGGCACAGATACGCAGTATTTT.